This entry lists 29 T cell receptor beta chains sequenced from one sample in a study of T cell changes during pregnancy in multiple sclerosis. TCRdb keeps only in-frame clones here, not all; method: immunoSEQ multiplex PCR. The data show under 100,000 clones, about 91% seen once. The sequencing here drew on peripheral blood, taken in the first trimester of pregnancy. The receptors shown here come from a female donor in good health, enrolled as a control in a pregnancy study.

The rearrangement links TRBV6-5 to TRBJ1-1, with TRBD1 as a possible D gene (5 bases). Trimming left V 0 bases short and J 8 bases short, with 10 bases between. CDR3 length: 13 amino acids. In germline, CDR1 is MNHEY, CDR2 SVGAGI. For the CDR3, the DNA is TGTGCCAGCAGTTACTCGGAGACAGCCGAAGCTTTCTTT. This translates into CASSYSETAEAFF.

The genes are TRBV30 and TRBJ2-2, with TRBD1 as a possible D gene (6 bases). Germline CDR1 GTSNPN, CDR2 SVGIG (reference sequence). Trimming pared 2 bases from V and 4 bases from J, leaving 11 bases between. The CDR3 is made up of 14 amino acids. In DNA form, the CDR3 reads TGTGCCTGGAGTTTACAGGGAAGCACCGGGGAGCTGTTTTTT. Its protein product is CAWSLQGSTGELFF.

This chain joins TRBV7-2 and TRBJ2-2, with 8 bases lining up with TRBD1. The CDR3 runs 16 residues. Germline trimming cut 4 bases from V and 4 bases from J; bases unmatched to any gene: 8. The germline gives CDR1 SGHTA, CDR2 FQGNSA. The CDR3, as DNA: TGTGCCAGCAGCTCTAGACAGGGGCCGGCCACCGGGGAGCTGTTTTTT. It is translated as CASSSRQGPATGELFF.

The chain carries TRBV18 and TRBJ1-2, with a tentative D call TRBD1 (6 bases). Germline V lookup: CDR1 KGHSH, CDR2 LQKENI. The V end lost 8 bases, the J end lost 0 bases, and 13 bases lay between the germline ends. The CDR3 runs to 14 residues. CDR3: CASRNGTSNYGYTF. CDR3 nucleotide sequence: TGTGCCAGCCGGAACGGGACATCTAACTATGGCTACACCTTC.

The chain combines TRBV2 with TRBJ2-7, with 9 bases aligning to TRBD1. Germline V lookup: CDR1 SNHLY, CDR2 FYNNEI. Trimming took 6 bases from V and 5 from J; bases not matched to a gene: 8. CDR3 size: 14 residues. In nucleotides, the CDR3 is TGTGCCAGCAGCGGACAGGGGATCGGCAACGAGCAGTACTTC. Its translation is CASSGQGIGNEQYF.

The chain links TRBV6-5 to TRBJ2-3; 7 bases map to TRBD1. After removal of 4 bases from V and 2 bases from J, the junction contained 3 bases not matched to a gene. The CDR3 runs 14 residues. Per germline, CDR1 MNHEY and CDR2 SVGAGI. The CDR3 is CASSSTGATDTQYF. The CDR3, as DNA: TGTGCCAGCAGTTCAACAGGGGCCACAGATACGCAGTATTTT.

This clone was picked up one time. This rearrangement joins TRBV5-4 to TRBJ1-6; D is perhaps TRBD1 (6 bases). The ends were cut back, 6 bases at V and 7 bases at J, with 11 bases in the middle. The germline CDR1 and CDR2 sequences are SGHNT and YYREEE (reference sequence). This CDR3 has 13 residues. The CDR3 DNA is TGTGCCAGCACCCTAACAGGGAATTCACCCCTCCACTTT. Its protein is CASTLTGNSPLHF.

The gene calls are TRBV6-5 and TRBJ2-7, with 10 positions matching TRBD1. CDR3 length equals 15 residues. J was trimmed by 3 bases and V by 5 bases; bases with no gene match: 7. CDR1 MNHEY and CDR2 SVGAGI come from the germline V gene. CDR3 nucleotides: TGTGCCAGCAGTCCGGACAGGGGGAGCTACTACGAGCAGTACTTC. Residues: CASSPDRGSYYEQYF.

The genes are TRBV5-6 and TRBJ2-2, with TRBD1 matching 9 bases. V lost 2 bases to trimming and J lost 6 bases; unmatched junction nucleotides: 5. CDR3 size: 15 residues. Germline CDR1 is SGHDT and CDR2 is YYEEEE. The CDR3 DNA is TGTGCCAGCAGCTTCGGGACAGGGATCTCCGGGGAGCTGTTTTTT. It translates to CASSFGTGISGELFF.

The chain is built from TRBV5-5 and TRBJ1-5; 8 bases line up with TRBD1. The CDR3 consists of 15 residues. V shed 4 bases and J 7 bases; nucleotides not matched to a gene: 10. CDR1 is SGHKS and CDR2 is YYEKEE in the germline V gene (reference sequence). The CDR3 loop is CASSPGQGGEQPQHF. The CDR3 DNA is TGTGCCAGCAGCCCAGGACAGGGCGGGGAACAGCCCCAGCATTTT.

V and J are TRBV19 and TRBJ2-1; 9 nucleotides align to TRBD2. The V segment lost 10 bases and the J segment 8 bases; nucleotides outside the gene matches: 15. The CDR3 spans 15 residues. The germline V gene encodes CDR1 LNHDA and CDR2 SQIVND (reference sequence). The CDR3 region has the DNA TGTGCCACCAAACATAGCGGGGGACTCTCGGATGAGCAGTTCTTC. Its translation is CATKHSGGLSDEQFF.

The J gene is TRBJ2-2, the V gene TRBV27; TRBD1 aligns across 10 bases. This CDR3 is built from 15 residues. The V segment lost 6 bases and the J segment 6 bases; nucleotides outside the gene matches: 7. CDR1 and CDR2 from the germline V gene are MNHEY and SMNVEV (reference sequence). The CDR3 sequence is CASSFRDRGSGELFF. The CDR3 DNA follows: TGTGCCAGCAGCTTCCGGGACAGGGGTTCCGGGGAGCTGTTTTTT.

Here the CDR3 reads CASSPRASTDRGRTDTQYF. The CDR3 nucleotides are TGTGCCAGCTCACCACGAGCCTCAACAGACAGGGGGCGCACAGATACGCAGTATTTT. The gene calls are TRBV18 and TRBJ2-3, with 10 positions matching TRBD1. Germline V lookup: CDR1 KGHSH, CDR2 LQKENI. Trimming cost V 1 base and J 1 base; bases outside gene matches: 11. The CDR3 spans 19 residues.

The V and J genes are TRBV6-5 and TRBJ1-1; TRBD1 is a possible D gene (6 bases). CDR1 is MNHEY, CDR2 SVGAGI, per germline. The CDR3 is 14 residues long. V lost 6 bases and J lost 0, with 11 bases in between. The chain's CDR3 is CASSEGHLNTEAFF. CDR3 nucleotides: TGTGCCAGCAGCGAGGGACATCTGAACACTGAAGCTTTCTTT.

The V call is TRBV2, the J call TRBJ2-3; TRBD1 matches 12 bases. V was pared by 6 bases and J by 0 bases, with 1 base of the junction left unmatched. CDR1 SNHLY and CDR2 FYNNEI come from the germline V gene. There are 15 residues in the CDR3. CDR3 in DNA: TGTGCCAGCAGGGGACAGGGGGCGAGCACAGATACGCAGTATTTT. It yields the protein CASRGQGASTDTQYF.

This chain links TRBV6-4 with TRBJ1-1; no clear D gene. Trimming cost V 0 bases and J 3 bases, with 20 bases left between them. CDR3 size: 18 residues. The germline gives CDR1 MRHNA, CDR2 SNTAGT. CDR3 region: CASSDSAGVGRDDTEAFF. The CDR3 DNA is TGTGCCAGCAGTGACTCCGCCGGGGTAGGTAGGGATGACACTGAAGCTTTCTTT.

The chain carries TRBV7-2 and TRBJ1-2; unclear D gene. The germline V and J ends were trimmed by 4 bases and 4 bases, with 19 bases remaining between them. This CDR3 is 16 amino acids long. Germline CDR1 SGHTA, CDR2 FQGNSA. Here the CDR3 DNA reads TGTGCCAGCAGCTCTACCGGGGAGAGAGGTGGCTATGGCTACACCTTC. This codes for CASSSTGERGGYGYTF.

This clone was seen more than once but under ten times. V usage is TRBV7-6 and J usage is TRBJ2-1, with 9 bases identical to TRBD2. The J segment lost 6 bases and the V segment lost 5 bases, leaving 8 bases of the junction unmatched. The CDR3 sequence is 15 residues long. From germline, CDR1 is SGHVS and CDR2 FNYEAQ. The CDR3 loop reads CASSQGRGGPNEQFF. CDR3 nucleotide sequence: TGTGCCAGCAGCCAAGGGCGGGGGGGCCCCAATGAGCAGTTCTTC.

The V gene is TRBV5-5, the J gene TRBJ1-3; TRBD1 is a possible D gene (5 bases). V was cut by 5 bases and J by 4 bases, with 16 bases left in between. In germline, CDR1 is SGHKS, CDR2 YYEKEE (reference sequence). The CDR3 is 15 amino acids. The CDR3 DNA reads as TGTGCCAGCAGTTCAGCAGGGTTACCGGGAAACACCATATATTTT. This codes for CASSSAGLPGNTIYF.

The chain is built from TRBV7-9 and TRBJ1-4, with 10 bases aligning to TRBD1. Germline-derived CDR1 and CDR2 are SEHNR and FQNEAQ (reference sequence). V shed 4 bases and J 7 bases; nucleotides not matched to a gene: 6. This CDR3 has 15 amino acids. The CDR3 here is CASSSTRDRGEKLFF. The CDR3 coding sequence is TGTGCCAGCAGCTCTACAAGGGACAGGGGTGAAAAACTGTTTTTT.

CDR3 sequence reads: CASSRGEETQYF. CDR3 DNA sequence: TGTGCCAGCAGCCGGGGGGAAGAGACCCAGTACTTC. This chain connects TRBV5-6 to TRBJ2-5; TRBD2 agrees at 7 bases. Per germline, CDR1 SGHDT and CDR2 YYEEEE. Unmatched junction bases numbered 0, after V lost 4 bases and J lost 3 bases. This CDR3 spans 12 amino acids.

This clone was detected a few times. J is TRBJ2-7 and V is TRBV7-8; the match to TRBD1 covers 7 bases. CDR1 and CDR2 from the germline V gene are SGHVS and FQNEAQ. V was pared by 4 bases and J by 2 bases, with 8 bases of the junction left unmatched. The CDR3 has 15 amino acids. The CDR3 spells CASSSLWGQTYEQYF. The CDR3, as DNA: TGTGCCAGCAGCTCCCTCTGGGGACAGACCTACGAGCAGTACTTC.

V gene TRBV5-1 combines with J gene TRBJ2-4; 7 nucleotides line up with TRBD1. This CDR3 contains 15 residues. J lost 3 bases, V lost 0 bases, and 3 bases had no gene match. Germline V gives CDR1 SGHRS, CDR2 YFSETQ. The CDR3 DNA is TGCGCCAGCAGCTTGGGTCAGGGGGACAAAAACATTCAGTACTTC. This sequence encodes CASSLGQGDKNIQYF.

The rearrangement links TRBV28 to TRBJ1-5, with D maybe TRBD1 (6 bases). Trimming left V 6 bases short and J 9 bases short, with 24 bases between. CDR1 is MDHEN and CDR2 is SYDVKM in the germline V gene. The CDR3 runs to 16 residues. CDR3 DNA: TGTGCCAGCAGGTCCCCCGGGGCCCCTCAGGGGCGGCCCCAGCATTTT. Translation gives CASRSPGAPQGRPQHF.

The chain's CDR3 is CASSRGTPSSGANVLTF. DNA for the CDR3: TGTGCCAGCTCCCGCGGGACGCCAAGCTCTGGGGCCAACGTCCTGACTTTC. The chain combines TRBV18 with TRBJ2-6, with TRBD2 as a possible D gene (6 bases). Germline CDR1 KGHSH, CDR2 LQKENI. This CDR3 is 17 amino acids long. The V end was cut by 6 bases, the J end by 0 bases, with 15 bases between.

V usage is TRBV30 and J usage is TRBJ1-1, with a tentative D call TRBD1 (5 bases). This CDR3 contains 12 residues. Trimming took 2 bases from V and 7 from J, leaving 11 bases between them. Germline V gene sequence: CDR1 GTSNPN, CDR2 SVGIG (reference sequence). CDR3 region: CAWSYGQGEAFF. CDR3 nucleotide sequence: TGTGCCTGGAGTTACGGTCAGGGTGAAGCTTTCTTT. The full variable domain, its missing parts supplied by reference TRBV30 and TRBJ1-1, is SQTIHQWPATLVQPVGSPLSLECTVEGTSNPNLYWYRQAAGRGLQLLFYSVGIGQISSEVPQNLSASRPQDRQFILSSKKLLLSDSGFYLCAWSYGQGEAFFGQGTRLTVV.

The CDR3 region is CASSQGAIRAYGYTF. For the CDR3, the DNA is TGTGCCAGCAGCCAAGGGGCAATAAGGGCTTATGGCTACACCTTC. This sequence joins TRBV7-2 and TRBJ1-2, with a weak D call TRBD1 (5 bases). The CDR3 is 15 residues long. Trimming stripped 5 bases from V and 5 bases from J, with 18 bases between. The V gene's germline CDR1 is SGHTA and CDR2 FQGNSA. The whole variable domain, remainder taken from reference TRBV7-2 and TRBJ1-2, is GAGVSQSPSNKVTEKGKDVELRCDPISGHTALYWYRQSLGQGLEFLIYFQGNSAPDKSGLPSDRFSAERTGGSVSTLTIQRTQQEDSAVYLCASSQGAIRAYGYTFGSGTRLTVV.

This rearrangement joins TRBV5-1 to TRBJ1-1, with a tentative D call TRBD1 (5 bases). The length of the CDR3 is 15 residues. V lost 6 bases to trimming and J lost 0 bases, with 15 bases between them. Germline V CDR1 and CDR2: SGHRS, YFSETQ. The CDR3 here is CASTQDGGLNTEAFF. As DNA, the CDR3 is TGCGCCAGCACCCAAGACGGGGGACTGAACACTGAAGCTTTCTTT.

The chain couples TRBV5-8 to TRBJ1-2; D call uncertain. The CDR3 loop spans 17 amino acids. V was pared by 0 bases and J by 0 bases, with 15 bases between. Looked up from germline, CDR1 is SGHTS and CDR2 is YDEGEE. CDR3 in DNA: TGTGCCAGCAGCTTGGCGGGCGGCGGGGAAGCTAACTATGGCTACACCTTC. Its protein is CASSLAGGGEANYGYTF.